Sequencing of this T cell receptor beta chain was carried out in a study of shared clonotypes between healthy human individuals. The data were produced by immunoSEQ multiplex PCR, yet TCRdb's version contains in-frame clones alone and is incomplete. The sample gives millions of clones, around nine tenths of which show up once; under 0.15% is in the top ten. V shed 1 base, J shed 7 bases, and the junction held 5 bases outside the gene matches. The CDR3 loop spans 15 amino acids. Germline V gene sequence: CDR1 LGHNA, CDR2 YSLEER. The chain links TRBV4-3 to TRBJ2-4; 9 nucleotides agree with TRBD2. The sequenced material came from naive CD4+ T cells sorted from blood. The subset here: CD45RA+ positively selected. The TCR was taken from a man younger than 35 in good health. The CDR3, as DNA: TGCGCCAGCAGCCAAGTAGCGGGAGCCCCGAACATTCAGTACTTC. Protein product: CASSQVAGAPNIQYF.